These T cell receptor beta chains were read from a single sample in a study of T cells in Graves' hyperthyroidism and ophthalmopathy. TCRdb re-analysed the multiplex PCR reads in MiXCR, keeping a single row per CDR3 protein. The table lists over 500,000 distinct CDR3 sequences, roughly 15% of them singletons. Sequences were obtained from blood. Source of these receptors: a woman between 18 and 29 years old with Graves' ophthalmopathy. The CDR3 runs from the conserved cysteine through the conserved F or W. The order of the fields is J gene, clone size, D gene, V gene, CDR3 protein, CDR3 DNA. A D gene is named only where the DNA matches it firmly. Clone size, where shown, is once, few, many, or a class for clones that have expanded.

TRBJ2-5	.	TRBD2	TRBV4-1	CASSQDSLRGGQETQYF	TGCGCCAGCAGCCAAGATTCCCTGCGGGGGGGTCAAGAGACCCAGTACTTC
TRBJ2-7	.	TRBD1	TRBV7-9	CASSPRGQGSYEQYF	TGTGCCAGCAGCCCGAGGGGACAGGGAAGTTACGAGCAGTACTTC
TRBJ2-2	few	TRBD2	TRBV6-2/TRBV6-3	CATSGLAITGELFF	TGTGCCACCTCGGGACTAGCGATCACCGGGGAGCTGTTTTTT
TRBJ1-3	.	.	TRBV28	CATLTQGPGNTIYF	TGTGCCACCCTTACCCAGGGACCTGGAAACACCATATATTTT
TRBJ2-1	.	.	TRBV7-2	CASSLEGFSSSYNEQFF	TGTGCCAGCAGCTTAGAGGGGTTTTCAAGCTCCTACAATGAGCAGTTCTTC
TRBJ2-5	few	TRBD2	TRBV5-1	CASSFTSGVLEETQYF	TGCGCCAGCAGCTTTACTAGCGGGGTTCTGGAAGAGACCCAGTACTTC
TRBJ1-6	.	.	TRBV19	CASSTLGQGFPSLHF	TGTGCCAGTAGTACCCTCGGGCAGGGTTTTCCATCCCTCCACTTT
TRBJ1-1	many	.	TRBV7-9	CASSPGGGYTEAFF	TGTGCCAGCAGCCCGGGGGGGGGTTACACTGAAGCTTTCTTT
TRBJ1-3	.	.	TRBV3-1	CASSHGRNSGNTIYF	TGTGCCAGCAGCCACGGCCGCAACTCTGGAAACACCATATATTTT
TRBJ1-2	.	.	TRBV4-1	CASSQSYLAGYTF	TGCGCCAGCAGCCAGAGCTATCTAGCGGGCTACACCTTC
TRBJ2-5	many	.	TRBV6-1	CASSPDAVAQYF	TGTGCCAGCAGTCCAGACGCGGTGGCCCAGTACTTC
TRBJ2-2	.	TRBD1	TRBV28	CASSLIGQGNTGELFF	TGTGCCAGCAGTTTAATAGGACAGGGGAACACCGGGGAGCTGTTTTTT
TRBJ2-7	few	.	TRBV5-1	CASSKGQENYEQYF	TGCGCCAGCAGCAAGGGGCAGGAGAACTACGAGCAGTACTTC
TRBJ2-3	many	.	TRBV10-1	CASSERRRPQYF	TGCGCCAGCAGTGAGCGCAGGAGGCCGCAGTATTTT
TRBJ2-2	many	TRBD1	TRBV20-1	CSAPGQGDTGELFF	TGCAGTGCGCCTGGACAGGGGGACACCGGGGAGCTGTTTTTT
TRBJ1-1	many	.	TRBV2	CASRETGGVAEAFF	TGTGCCAGCAGGGAGACGGGGGGCGTAGCTGAAGCTTTCTTT
TRBJ1-1	.	.	TRBV18	CASSPRRSWDTEAFF	TGTGCCAGCTCACCACGGAGGAGTTGGGACACTGAAGCTTTCTTT
TRBJ2-1	few	TRBD2	TRBV9	CASSGETSAGEQFF	TGTGCCAGCAGCGGGGAAACTAGCGCTGGTGAGCAGTTCTTC
TRBJ1-5	once	.	TRBV12-3/TRBV12-4	CASEATAFDQPQHF	TGTGCCAGCGAGGCGACTGCCTTCGATCAGCCCCAGCATTTT
TRBJ2-1	many	TRBD2	TRBV20-1	CSASPIAGGRLDEQFF	TGCAGTGCTTCGCCAATAGCGGGAGGGCGATTGGATGAGCAGTTCTTC
TRBJ2-1	.	TRBD2	TRBV6-4	CASSDSMKAGGYNEQFF	TGTGCCAGCAGTGACTCGATGAAAGCGGGGGGTTACAATGAGCAGTTCTTC
TRBJ1-1	.	.	TRBV20-1	CSARDRLALGTEAFF	TGCAGTGCTAGAGATAGGTTGGCTTTAGGCACTGAAGCTTTCTTT
TRBJ2-5	many	.	TRBV24-1	CATSDGQVEGSETQYF	TGTGCCACCAGTGACGGACAGGTGGAGGGGTCAGAGACCCAGTACTTC
TRBJ2-5	.	TRBD2	TRBV25-1	CASSVAAGERETQYF	TGTGCCAGCAGTGTGGCAGCGGGAGAAAGAGAGACCCAGTACTTC
TRBJ1-4	.	.	TRBV27	CASSAPETNEKLFF	TGTGCCAGCAGTGCCCCAGAGACTAATGAAAAACTGTTTTTT
TRBJ2-2	few	.	TRBV29-1	CSVEGDNTGELFF	TGCAGCGTTGAAGGAGACAACACCGGGGAGCTGTTTTTT
TRBJ2-7	many	.	TRBV11-2	CASSPVREQYF	TGTGCCAGCAGCCCCGTTCGCGAGCAGTACTTC
TRBJ1-6	once	TRBD1	TRBV6-1	CASTRDRSSYNSPLHF	TGTGCCAGCACCCGGGACAGGAGCTCCTATAATTCACCCCTCCACTTT